The next 10 T cell receptor beta chains were all read from a single sample in a study of shared clonotypes between healthy human individuals. The protocol was immunoSEQ multiplex PCR, while the TCRdb copy is restricted to in-frame clones and leaves out a portion. There are about 480,000 clones in the sample; nearly 80% occur only once, and approximately 13% lies in the top ten. Sequenced sample: PBMCs. The receptors derive from a woman between 40 and 55 years old in good health. Some clones in this sample may be carry-over from other donors' samples.

The chain uses TRBV10-2 and TRBJ2-2; TRBD1 matches at 9 bases. The CDR3 extends over 15 amino acids. The V segment lost 6 bases and the J segment 0 bases; nucleotides outside the gene matches: 2. Germline assignment: CDR1 WSHSY and CDR2 SAAADI. The CDR3 DNA sequence: TGCGCCAGCAGCAGACAGGGGGCGAACACCGGGGAGCTGTTTTTT. Translated: CASSRQGANTGELFF.

The CDR3 is CASSGRENRAIPSYEQYF. The CDR3 DNA is TGTGCCAGCAGTGGACGGGAGAACAGGGCCATCCCTTCCTACGAGCAGTACTTC. The chain recombines TRBV6-1 with TRBJ2-7; D assignment may be TRBD1 or TRBD2 (6 bases each). The V gene's germline CDR1 is MNHNS and CDR2 SASEGT. V was trimmed by 4 bases and J by 1 base, leaving 23 bases between them. This CDR3 spans 18 amino acids.

CDR3 DNA: TGCGCCAGCAGCTTACTAGCGGGAAGGTACAATGAGCAGTTCTTC. Encoded protein: CASSLLAGRYNEQFF. J is TRBJ2-1 and V is TRBV5-1, with 10 bases matching TRBD2. Germline V gene data show CDR1 as SGHRS and CDR2 as YFSETQ. The junction had 3 bases not matched to a gene; V was cut back by 2 bases and J by 4 bases. This CDR3 is 15 amino acids long.

The chain combines TRBV6-1 with TRBJ1-1; D gene unclear. CDR1 is MNHNS, CDR2 SASEGT, per germline. CDR3 length: 12 amino acids. V dropped 4 bases and J dropped 4 bases, with 7 bases sitting between them. The CDR3 coding sequence is TGTGCCAGCAGTGGAGGCGCCACTGAAGCTTTCTTT. This codes for CASSGGATEAFF.

The chain is built from TRBV27 and TRBJ1-1, with a weak D call TRBD1 (6 bases). Trimming took 4 bases from V and 3 from J, leaving 15 bases between them. In germline, CDR1 is MNHEY, CDR2 SMNVEV (reference sequence). The CDR3 has 15 amino acids. CDR3 DNA: TGTGCCAGCAGTTCCCGACAGGCAGGAGACACTGAAGCTTTCTTT. Protein sequence: CASSSRQAGDTEAFF.

The J gene is TRBJ2-2, the V gene TRBV7-9; D is ambiguous. Trimming stripped 2 bases from V and 4 bases from J, with 8 bases between. The CDR3 covers 14 residues. CDR1 and CDR2 from the germline V gene are SEHNR and FQNEAQ (reference sequence). CDR3 sequence (DNA): TGTGCCAGCAGCTTAAGGCAGACCACCGGGGAGCTGTTTTTT. Its translation is CASSLRQTTGELFF.

CDR3 residues: CASSLPRTSTNEKLFF. The CDR3, as DNA: TGTGCCAGCAGTTTACCGCGGACCTCAACTAATGAAAAACTGTTTTTT. The rearrangement links TRBV28 to TRBJ1-4, with D uncertain. The CDR3 runs 16 residues. Trimming took off 2 bases at V and 0 bases at J, with 10 bases between the two ends. Germline CDR1 reads MDHEN; CDR2 reads SYDVKM.

The chain joins TRBV2 to TRBJ2-5; D not certain. Trimming stripped 7 bases from V and 5 bases from J, with 14 bases between. The V gene's germline CDR1 is SNHLY and CDR2 FYNNEI. The CDR3 loop spans 13 amino acids. CDR3 amino acids: CASTSLVGETQYF. CDR3 in DNA: TGTGCCAGCACCTCCCTAGTGGGGGAGACCCAGTACTTC.

The chain has TRBV2 and TRBJ2-5, with 8 bases fitting TRBD2. The CDR3 length is 14 residues. CDR1 SNHLY and CDR2 FYNNEI come from the germline V gene. The ends lost 6 bases at V and 3 bases at J; junction bases unmatched: 6. The CDR3 is CASRPPLAEETQYF. The CDR3 coding sequence is TGTGCCAGCAGACCCCCACTAGCGGAAGAGACCCAGTACTTC.

The table lists this clone with a few counts. The chain employs TRBV5-1 and TRBJ2-2, with 8 bases matching TRBD1. The V segment lost 4 bases and the J segment 6 bases; nucleotides outside the gene matches: 8. Looked up from germline, CDR1 is SGHRS and CDR2 is YFSETQ. The CDR3 spans 15 residues. Written as DNA, the CDR3 is TGCGCCAGCAGCCAGGGACAGGCTCGCCCCGGGGAGCTGTTTTTT. Its protein product is CASSQGQARPGELFF.